Shown below are 30 T cell receptor beta chains from a single sample sequenced in a study of T cells after yellow fever vaccination. TCRdb re-called the 5' RACE reads through MiXCR, storing one row per CDR3 protein. The sample lists just under 600,000 distinct CDR3 sequences, roughly 13% seen once, with around 15% in the top ten. The sequencing here drew on PBMCs, taken on the day of the yellow fever booster vaccination. These receptors were obtained from a man aged 25 to 40 who received the YFV17D yellow fever vaccine.

For the CDR3, the DNA is TGTGCCAGCAGTTTCCGACTAGCCACTTCGGGGAATGAGCAGTTCTTC. Its protein product is CASSFRLATSGNEQFF. The chain couples TRBV6-5 to TRBJ2-1; 7 nucleotides align to TRBD2. Unmatched junction bases numbered 13, after V lost 4 bases and J lost 7 bases. Germline V gives CDR1 MNHEY, CDR2 SVGAGI. The CDR3 has 16 amino acids.

This clonotype has a count of ten or more. V usage is TRBV29-1 and J usage is TRBJ2-3; D is unclear. Per germline, CDR1 SQVTM and CDR2 ANQGSEA. The CDR3 runs to 12 residues. The ends were cut back, 7 bases at V and 5 bases at J, with 13 bases in the middle. In DNA, the CDR3 is TGCAGCGGCCCCTGGACGGTAGATACGCAGTATTTT. Translated: CSGPWTVDTQYF.

Concerning this clonotype: This may be a read error, as it is one base from a much larger clone. The chain has TRBV27 and TRBJ2-1, with TRBD1 matching over 8 bases. There are 13 residues in the CDR3. Unmatched junction bases numbered 7, after V lost 7 bases and J lost 8 bases. Germline lookup yields CDR1 MNHEY and CDR2 SMNVEV (reference sequence). DNA of the CDR3: TGTGCCAGCAAGTCAGGGGGCTGGGATGAGCAGTTCTTC. Its protein product is CASKSGGWDEQFF.

This clonotype was recorded a few times. The gene calls are TRBV7-9 and TRBJ1-5, with a possible D match to TRBD1 (6 bases). The V and J ends lost 1 base and 7 bases respectively, with 14 bases between them. This CDR3 has 15 residues. Germline CDR1 reads SEHNR; CDR2 reads FQNEAQ (reference sequence). CDR3 nucleotides: TGTGCCAGCAGCTTAGACCTGCAGGGGAGACAGCCCCAGCATTTT. Translating gives CASSLDLQGRQPQHF.

In its sample, this clonotype was seen a few times. The chain links TRBV27 to TRBJ2-1; 7 nucleotides match TRBD2. This CDR3 region has 16 residues. The J segment lost 8 bases and the V segment lost 0 bases, leaving 10 bases of the junction unmatched. The germline V gene encodes CDR1 MNHEY and CDR2 SMNVEV (reference sequence). This chain's CDR3 is CASSLSNWGAGYEQFF. DNA of the CDR3: TGTGCCAGCAGTTTATCTAACTGGGGAGCGGGGTATGAGCAGTTCTTC.

The CDR3: CASTYGSGKTYEQYF. In DNA, the CDR3 is TGTGCCAGCACCTACGGGTCAGGGAAGACCTACGAGCAGTACTTC. This chain links TRBV6-2 or TRBV6-3 with TRBJ2-7; the D gene is possibly TRBD1 (5 bases). Germline V gene lookup returns CDR1 MNHEY and CDR2 SVGEGT. The V end lost 7 bases, the J end lost 2 bases, and 18 bases lay between the germline ends. The CDR3 length is 15 residues.

The rearrangement joins TRBV5-6 to TRBJ2-7; D call uncertain. Trimming pared 0 bases from V and 6 bases from J, leaving 10 bases between. This CDR3 region has 13 residues. The germline CDR1 and CDR2 sequences are SGHDT and YYEEEE. In nucleotides, the CDR3 is TGTGCCAGCAGCTTGGGAGCTCCCCCCGAGCAGTACTTC. It is translated as CASSLGAPPEQYF. Using reference TRBV5-6 and TRBJ2-7 for the parts outside the CDR3, the full variable domain is DAGVTQSPTHLIKTRGQQVTLRCSPKSGHDTVSWYQQALGQGPQFIFQYYEEEERQRGNFPDRFSGHQFPNYSSELNVNALLLGDSALYLCASSLGAPPEQYFGPGTRLTVT.

This clonotype showed up just a few times. V gene TRBV7-9 combines with J gene TRBJ1-5; D possibly corresponds to TRBD1 (6 bases). This CDR3 region has 16 residues. The germline CDR1 and CDR2 sequences are SEHNR and FQNEAQ (reference sequence). Deletions cut 3 bases from V and 4 bases from J, with 16 bases between. The CDR3 spells CASSLGSGAGNQPQHF. DNA of the CDR3: TGTGCCAGCAGCTTGGGGTCGGGGGCAGGGAATCAGCCCCAGCATTTT.

The table lists this clonotype with a few counts. The chain recombines TRBV6-5 with TRBJ2-5; D tentatively reads TRBD1 or TRBD2 (5 bases each). Germline CDR1 and CDR2: MNHEY and SVGAGI. The CDR3 consists of 15 residues. Trimming stripped 2 bases from V and 1 base from J, with 11 bases between. CDR3 amino acids: CASSYGGRLQETQYF. CDR3 DNA sequence: TGTGCCAGCAGTTACGGGGGACGGCTCCAAGAGACCCAGTACTTC.

A few counts support this clonotype. The chain links TRBV28 to TRBJ1-1; D gene ambiguous. With 2 bases removed from V and 5 bases from J, the gap between germline ends came to 6 bases. Germline V gene sequence: CDR1 MDHEN, CDR2 SYDVKM. This CDR3 contains 12 residues. CDR3 nucleotide sequence: TGTGCCAGCAGTTTAAGACGAACTGAAGCTTTCTTT. Residues: CASSLRRTEAFF.

This clonotype was picked up many times. This sequence joins TRBV7-6 and TRBJ2-7; 10 nucleotides line up with TRBD2. This CDR3 region has 14 residues. Germline V gene data show CDR1 as SGHVS and CDR2 as FNYEAQ. The ends lost 6 bases at V and 2 bases at J; junction bases unmatched: 4. CDR3 in DNA: TGTGCCAGCAGTCCCGGGACTAGCGCCTACGAGCAGTACTTC. Residues: CASSPGTSAYEQYF.

This rearrangement joins TRBV5-6 to TRBJ2-7, with unresolved D. With 7 bases removed from V and 6 bases from J, the gap between germline ends came to 14 bases. Germline assignment: CDR1 SGHDT and CDR2 YYEEEE. The CDR3 is made up of 12 amino acids. The CDR3 reads CASCQTGIEQYF. The CDR3 bases are TGTGCCAGCTGCCAAACTGGGATCGAGCAGTACTTC.

This chain links TRBV20-1 with TRBJ1-5; D ambiguous. V gave up 2 bases and J gave up 3 bases, with 5 bases separating them. This CDR3 is 12 amino acids long. The V gene's germline CDR1 is DFQATT and CDR2 SNEGSKA (reference sequence). The CDR3 nucleotides are TGCAGTGCTAGACAGACCAATCAGCCCCAGCATTTT. Its protein is CSARQTNQPQHF.

This clonotype came up many times. For the CDR3, the DNA is TGTGCCAGCAGCCAAGATATAGGCGGGGAGCTGTTTTTT. It is translated as CASSQDIGGELFF. V is TRBV14 and J is TRBJ2-2; D is undetermined. Germline-derived CDR1 and CDR2 are SGHDN and FVKESK. V was clipped by 0 bases and J by 7 bases, with 6 bases between them. The CDR3 totals 13 residues.

The chain joins TRBV5-1 to TRBJ1-1; D is unresolved. The germline V and J ends were trimmed by 3 bases and 1 base, with 10 bases remaining between them. The CDR3 runs 14 residues. Germline V lookup: CDR1 SGHRS, CDR2 YFSETQ. The CDR3 nucleotides are TGCGCCAGCAGCTCCCTCGGGCAGAACACTGAAGCTTTCTTT. The encoded protein is CASSSLGQNTEAFF. The entire variable domain, with the rest obtained from reference TRBV5-1 and TRBJ1-1, is as follows: KAGVTQTPRYLIKTRGQQVTLSCSPISGHRSVSWYQQTPGQGLQFLFEYFSETQRNKGNFPGRFSGRQFSNSRSEMNVSTLELGDSALYLCASSSLGQNTEAFFGQGTRLTVV.

V and J are TRBV6-2 or TRBV6-3 and TRBJ2-5; D not certain. Per the germline V gene, CDR1 is MNHEY and CDR2 is SVGEGT. This CDR3 contains 12 residues. V was trimmed by 5 bases and J by 3 bases, leaving 7 bases between them. CDR3 coding DNA: TGTGCCAGCAGTAGGGTTAAAGAGACCCAGTACTTC. It encodes CASSRVKETQYF.

This clonotype occurred a few times. V is TRBV7-2 and J is TRBJ2-7; D perhaps matches TRBD2 (5 bases). Per germline, CDR1 SGHTA and CDR2 FQGNSA. The V gene lost 3 bases and the J gene lost 3 bases, with 15 bases spanning the gap. The CDR3 spans 15 residues. The CDR3 nucleotides read TGTGCCAGCAGCTTTGTCGGGGTGTCGGGCTACGAGCAGTACTTC. Its protein is CASSFVGVSGYEQYF.

The chain has TRBV4-2 and TRBJ2-2; the D is unclear. This CDR3 is 14 amino acids long. The germline V gene encodes CDR1 LGHNA and CDR2 YNFKEQ. V was trimmed by 4 bases and J by 6 bases, leaving 12 bases between them. The CDR3 loop reads CASSRSWGPGELFF. The CDR3 nucleotides are TGTGCCAGCAGCCGCAGCTGGGGTCCCGGGGAGCTGTTTTTT.

The chain links TRBV21-1 to TRBJ1-5. TRBV21-1 is shown as a pseudogene. CDR3 length: 18 amino acids. CDR3 protein: CASPTRGGAKWSNQPQHF. CDR3 bases: TGTGCCAGCCCGACCCGAGGAGGGGCAAAGTGGAGCAATCAGCCCCAGCATTTT.

This chain joins TRBV7-2 and TRBJ1-4; D gene uncertain. V dropped 0 bases and J dropped 13 bases, with 12 bases sitting between them. This CDR3 is built from 13 residues. Germline V lookup: CDR1 SGHTA, CDR2 FQGNSA. CDR3 coding DNA: TGTGCCAGCAGCTTAGCCGCTTCTACGGGACTGTTTTTT. This sequence encodes CASSLAASTGLFF.

The table lists this clonotype with a few counts. The J gene is TRBJ2-3, the V gene TRBV7-6; 12 bases are shared with TRBD2. Germline V gene sequence: CDR1 SGHVS, CDR2 FNYEAQ. The length of the CDR3 is 17 residues. Germline trimming cut 3 bases from V and 2 bases from J; bases unmatched to any gene: 6. CDR3 in DNA: TGTGCCAGCAGCTTGGAGACTAGCGGGAGCACCACAGATACGCAGTATTTT. Its protein is CASSLETSGSTTDTQYF.

This clonotype appeared a few times. V gene TRBV18 combines with J gene TRBJ2-4, with a possible D match to TRBD1 (5 bases). Germline CDR1 and CDR2: KGHSH and LQKENI. The CDR3 consists of 17 residues. Deletions cut 1 base from V and 8 bases from J, with 21 bases between. The CDR3 is CASSPLLGRGSGHIQYF. DNA of the CDR3: TGTGCCAGCTCACCACTCCTGGGGCGAGGTTCTGGGCACATTCAGTACTTC.

This clonotype has a handful of counts. This chain connects TRBV5-6 to TRBJ2-4, with 9 bases that match TRBD1. The J segment lost 5 bases and the V segment lost 0 bases, leaving 3 bases of the junction unmatched. The V gene's germline CDR1 is SGHDT and CDR2 YYEEEE. The CDR3 sequence is 15 residues long. CDR3 sequence reads: CASSLVDRGENIQYF. The CDR3 region has the DNA TGTGCCAGCAGCTTGGTGGACAGGGGCGAAAACATTCAGTACTTC.

This clonotype was seen more than once but under ten times. The rearrangement links TRBV5-6 to TRBJ1-4; D gene uncertain. V dropped 5 bases and J dropped 8 bases, with 13 bases sitting between them. Germline values: CDR1 SGHDT, CDR2 YYEEEE. The CDR3 length is 13 residues. CDR3 nucleotides: TGTGCCAGCAGGGACCAACTTAGCGAAAAACTGTTTTTT. Protein: CASRDQLSEKLFF.

J is TRBJ2-7 and V is TRBV28; 11 bases match TRBD2. Trimming cost V 3 bases and J 4 bases; bases outside gene matches: 11. Germline V gene data show CDR1 as MDHEN and CDR2 as SYDVKM. The CDR3 length is 17 residues. CDR3 coding DNA: TGTGCCAGCAGTTTTCGGACTAGCGGGTTCCTCAATTACGAGCAGTACTTC. Translating gives CASSFRTSGFLNYEQYF.

This chain uses TRBV7-2 with TRBJ2-7; no reliable D call. The germline CDR1 and CDR2 sequences are SGHTA and FQGNSA. There are 12 residues in the CDR3. V lost 2 bases and J 5 bases, leaving 7 bases between the germline ends. The CDR3 spells CASSLIRNEQYF. For the CDR3, the DNA is TGTGCCAGCAGCTTAATCAGGAACGAGCAGTACTTC. Full variable domain (remainder filled in from reference TRBV7-2 and TRBJ2-7): GAGVSQSPSNKVTEKGKDVELRCDPISGHTALYWYRQSLGQGLEFLIYFQGNSAPDKSGLPSDRFSAERTGGSVSTLTIQRTQQEDSAVYLCASSLIRNEQYFGPGTRLTVT.

This clonotype has only a few counts. The chain is built from TRBV27 and TRBJ1-1, with D possibly TRBD1 on 5 matching bases. Deletions cut 0 bases from V and 5 bases from J, with 13 bases between. Germline V gene sequence: CDR1 MNHEY, CDR2 SMNVEV (reference sequence). CDR3 size: 15 residues. CDR3 in DNA: TGTGCCAGCAGTTTATCTTTGGGGGTTGGTACTGAAGCTTTCTTT. It encodes CASSLSLGVGTEAFF.

The V gene is TRBV5-1, the J gene TRBJ2-1; TRBD2 aligns across 8 bases. This CDR3 has 15 residues. Germline V CDR1 and CDR2: SGHRS, YFSETQ. The V and J ends lost 2 bases and 7 bases, in that order; junction bases with no gene match: 8. DNA of the CDR3: TGCGCCAGCAGCTTCCAGAGAGCGGGAGAGAATGAGCAGTTCTTC. This translates into CASSFQRAGENEQFF.

This rearrangement joins TRBV6-5 to TRBJ2-1; D may be TRBD1 (5 bases). The germline V gene has CDR1 MNHEY and CDR2 SVGAGI. The CDR3 contains 12 residues. The V and J ends lost 8 bases and 7 bases respectively, with 12 bases between them. CDR3 bases: TGTGCCAGCGGGGCCCCGATAAATGAGCAGTTCTTC. Translation: CASGAPINEQFF.

This clonotype has just a few counts. Here the CDR3 DNA reads TGCGCCAGCAGTTCCGGGACTAGCACAGCGCGGCAGTTCTTC. Translated, it gives CASSSGTSTARQFF. V gene TRBV5-1 combines with J gene TRBJ2-1; 9 positions agree with TRBD2. The CDR3 is 14 residues long. Germline CDR1 SGHRS, CDR2 YFSETQ. After removal of 5 bases from V and 12 bases from J, the junction contained 12 bases not matched to a gene.